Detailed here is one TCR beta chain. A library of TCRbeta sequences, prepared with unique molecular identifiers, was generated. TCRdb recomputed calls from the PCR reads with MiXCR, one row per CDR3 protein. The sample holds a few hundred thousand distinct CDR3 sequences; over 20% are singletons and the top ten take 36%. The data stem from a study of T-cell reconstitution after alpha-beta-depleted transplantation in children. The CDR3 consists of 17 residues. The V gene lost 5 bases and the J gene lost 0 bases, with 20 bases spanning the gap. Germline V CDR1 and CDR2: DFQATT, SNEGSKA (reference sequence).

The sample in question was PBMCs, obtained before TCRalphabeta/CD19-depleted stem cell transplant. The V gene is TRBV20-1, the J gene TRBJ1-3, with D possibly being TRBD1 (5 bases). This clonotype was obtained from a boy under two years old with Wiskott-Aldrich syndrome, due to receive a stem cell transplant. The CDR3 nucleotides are TGCAGTGCTGCCAAGAGGAGAATAACAGGCTCTGGAAACACCATATATTTT. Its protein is CSAAKRRITGSGNTIYF.